A selection of T cell receptor beta chains follows, all from one sample in a study of blood T cell repertoires in COVID-19. The data were produced by immunoSEQ multiplex PCR, yet TCRdb's version contains in-frame clones alone and is incomplete. This table has around 300,000 clones, 85% to 90% appearing once. Sequencing used peripheral blood. The receptors shown here come from a woman aged 45-60 years with COVID-19, enrolled during active disease. The CDR3 runs from the conserved cysteine through the conserved F or W. The order of the fields is V gene, clone size, J gene, CDR3 protein. Size values are once, few and many counts, or a class for expanded clones, and some rows have none.

>TRBV29-1|-|TRBJ1-1
CSVEFFDRLTPIEAFF
>TRBV11-3|once|TRBJ1-2
CASSARQGFEGYTF
>TRBV4-2|-|TRBJ2-7
CASSTRQYEQYF
>TRBV18|once|TRBJ1-2
CASSSSYGYTF
>TRBV24-1|-|TRBJ2-7
CATSDHTGLEQYF
>TRBV7-9|-|TRBJ2-1
CASLDLAGASSYNEQFF
>TRBV5-1|once|TRBJ2-1
CASSPGQTYNEQFF
>TRBV15|-|TRBJ1-2
CATSRDRLQGNYGYTF
>TRBV4-1|-|TRBJ1-2
CASRFSGQGRGYTF
>TRBV7-6|-|TRBJ1-3
CASSSATGFGNTIYF
>TRBV7-2|-|TRBJ2-7
CASSFSGGRSYEQYF
>TRBV7-9|-|TRBJ1-6
CASSSARTGNNSPLHF
>TRBV6-5|-|TRBJ2-7
CASSYQRQGKNEQYF
>TRBV11-2|-|TRBJ2-2
CASSPSNTGELFF
>TRBV7-6|-|TRBJ2-5
CASSTGLAGVRETQYF
>TRBV6-5|-|TRBJ1-6
CASRGQAGSPLHF
>TRBV19|-|TRBJ2-6
CASSITDSLAGANVLTF
>TRBV3-1/TRBV3-2|-|TRBJ1-5
CASSGYSNRGQPQHF
>TRBV6-5|once|TRBJ2-7
CASGTGYYEQYF
>TRBV7-2|few|TRBJ1-1
CASSLLGTMNTEAFF
>TRBV2|-|TRBJ1-2
CASREQGDLGGYTF
>TRBV5-4|-|TRBJ2-5
CASSPTSGLGETQYF